A selection of T cell receptor beta chains follows, all from one sample in a study of cytomegalovirus exposure and HLA in healthy donors. Sequenced by immunoSEQ multiplex PCR; TCRdb stores in-frame clones only, minus some. The sample lists roughly 130,000 clones, approximately 8.7% occurring once. Sequencing was carried out using PBMCs. The receptor set was obtained from a man aged 35-49 years in good health and CMV-seronegative. The CDR3 runs from the conserved cysteine through the conserved F or W. Fields, in order: clone size, V gene, J gene, D gene, CDR3 protein, CDR3 DNA. D genes are given only for firm matches. Some rows have no size entry. The others give once, few or many, or a class for an expanded clone.

few	TRBV5-1	TRBJ2-7	TRBD1	CASSLGDRTGESYEQYF	TGCGCCAGCAGCTTGGGGGATCGAACAGGGGAAAGCTACGAGCAGTACTTC
NA	TRBV5-4	TRBJ1-6	NA	CASSWWGGGSPLHF	TGTGCCAGCAGCTGGTGGGGAGGTGGTTCACCCCTCCACTTT
NA	TRBV30	TRBJ1-2	NA	CAWSDQDYGYTF	TGTGCCTGGAGTGACCAGGACTATGGCTACACCTTC
few	TRBV6-5	TRBJ1-6	TRBD1	CASSTGDSPLHF	TGTGCCAGCAGCACAGGGGATTCACCCCTCCACTTT
NA	TRBV4-1	TRBJ2-7	NA	CASSQKQGADEQYF	TGCGCCAGCAGCCAAAAACAAGGGGCCGACGAGCAGTACTTC
few	TRBV6-5	TRBJ1-2	NA	CASSLAPDHYGYTF	TGTGCCAGCAGTCTAGCCCCCGACCACTATGGCTACACCTTC
few	TRBV9	TRBJ1-2	NA	CASSVGGTDAYGYTF	TGTGCCAGCAGCGTAGGCGGGACGGATGCCTATGGCTACACCTTC
NA	TRBV5-1	TRBJ1-1	NA	CASSSTAGSTEAFF	TGCGCCAGCAGCTCTACCGCCGGGAGCACTGAAGCTTTCTTT
few	TRBV19	TRBJ1-5	TRBD1	CASCLRQGAFSNQPQHF	TGTGCCAGTTGCCTTCGACAGGGGGCCTTTAGCAATCAGCCCCAGCATTTT
few	TRBV12-5	TRBJ1-2	NA	CASGLVLAGELGYTF	TGTGCTAGTGGTTTGGTACTTGCAGGGGAGTTGGGCTACACCTTC
few	TRBV7-8	TRBJ2-3	NA	CASSLSHVDTQYF	TGTGCCAGCAGCTTGTCACATGTAGATACGCAGTATTTT
few	TRBV30	TRBJ1-1	NA	CAWSVVSAEAFF	TGTGCCTGGAGTGTAGTGAGCGCTGAAGCTTTCTTT
few	TRBV5-6	TRBJ2-5	NA	CASRWSAQETQYF	TGTGCCAGCAGATGGAGCGCCCAAGAGACCCAGTACTTC
few	TRBV14	TRBJ1-3	NA	CASSRDLGNTIYF	TGTGCCAGCAGCCGCGATCTTGGAAACACCATATATTTT
NA	TRBV7-2	TRBJ1-1	NA	CASSLDRSTEAFF	TGTGCCAGCAGCTTAGACAGGTCGACTGAAGCTTTCTTT
few	TRBV4-2	TRBJ2-3	NA	CASSLRAITDTQYF	TGTGCCAGCAGCCTGCGGGCCATCACAGATACGCAGTATTTT
few	TRBV7-2	TRBJ1-1	TRBD1	CASSPRGTGGLMNTEAFF	TGTGCCAGCAGCCCCCGGGGGACAGGGGGACTCATGAACACTGAAGCTTTCTTT
NA	TRBV10-3	TRBJ2-5	NA	CAISESQGSTQYF	TGTGCCATCAGTGAGTCCCAGGGTTCGACCCAGTACTTC
NA	TRBV5-4	TRBJ2-3	NA	CASSLGPLEGAQYF	TGTGCCAGCAGCTTGGGGCCGCTCGAAGGGGCGCAGTATTTT
NA	TRBV9	TRBJ1-2	NA	CASSVFRSGMYGYTF	TGTGCCAGCAGCGTATTTCGGTCAGGAATGTATGGCTACACCTTC
few	TRBV6-5	TRBJ1-4	NA	CASTSRARREKLFF	TGTGCCAGCACCTCTAGAGCGCGACGGGAAAAACTGTTTTTT
NA	TRBV7-8	TRBJ1-1	TRBD1	CASSPGTGEAFF	TGTGCCAGCAGCCCGGGGACAGGTGAAGCTTTCTTT
NA	TRBV11-2	TRBJ2-5	TRBD1	CASSLVRGQGQETQYF	TGTGCCAGCAGCTTAGTGAGGGGGCAAGGGCAAGAGACCCAGTACTTC
few	TRBV2	TRBJ2-5	TRBD1	CATKMDRGRETQYF	TGTGCCACCAAGATGGACAGGGGGAGGGAGACCCAGTACTTC
NA	TRBV20-1	TRBJ1-2	TRBD1	CSAEQGAGYTF	TGCAGTGCTGAACAGGGGGCTGGCTACACCTTC
few	TRBV7-3	TRBJ1-2	NA	CASSLYPDYGYTF	TGTGCCAGCAGCTTATATCCCGACTATGGCTACACCTTC
NA	TRBV4-1	TRBJ2-5	TRBD1	CASSQRQGDQETQYF	TGCGCCAGCAGCCAACGACAGGGGGATCAAGAGACCCAGTACTTC
NA	TRBV4-1	TRBJ2-2	NA	CASSQEAVPGELFF	TGCGCCAGCAGCCAAGAAGCTGTACCCGGGGAGCTGTTTTTT
few	TRBV9	TRBJ2-7	NA	CASSVGGTGSYEQYF	TGTGCCAGCAGCGTAGGGGGAACGGGGTCCTACGAGCAGTACTTC
NA	TRBV9	TRBJ1-3	NA	CASSLEQGDGNTIYF	TGTGCCAGCAGCCTCGAACAGGGCGATGGAAACACCATATATTTT
NA	TRBV7-9	TRBJ1-1	NA	CASSWEGGVTEAFF	TGTGCCAGCAGTTGGGAGGGTGGGGTCACTGAAGCTTTCTTT
NA	TRBV5-6	TRBJ2-1	NA	CASSETGNEQFF	TGTGCCAGCAGCGAGACAGGCAATGAGCAGTTCTTC
few	TRBV28	TRBJ2-7	NA	CASSLSEVHEQYF	TGTGCCAGCAGTTTGTCTGAGGTCCACGAGCAGTACTTC
NA	TRBV5-4	TRBJ1-5	NA	CASSFELNQPQHF	TGTGCCAGCAGCTTTGAGCTCAATCAGCCCCAGCATTTT
few	TRBV5-4	TRBJ2-3	NA	CASSGPGLQDTQYF	TGTGCCAGCAGCGGACCGGGACTCCAAGATACGCAGTATTTT
few	TRBV2	TRBJ1-1	TRBD1	CASTGQEGTEAFF	TGTGCCAGTACCGGACAGGAGGGCACTGAAGCTTTCTTT
NA	TRBV7-2	TRBJ1-1	TRBD1	CASSFAVTGDLNTEAFF	TGTGCCAGCAGCTTTGCGGTAACAGGGGACCTGAACACTGAAGCTTTCTTT
NA	TRBV12-5	TRBJ2-7	NA	CASAPVSGGPYEQYF	TGTGCTAGTGCTCCCGTCTCCGGGGGACCCTACGAGCAGTACTTC
NA	TRBV10-2	TRBJ1-1	NA	CASSDWQNTEAFF	TGCGCCAGCAGTGATTGGCAGAACACTGAAGCTTTCTTT
NA	TRBV2	TRBJ1-3	TRBD1	CASSEGQGASSGNTIYF	TGTGCCAGCAGTGAGGGGCAGGGGGCTTCCTCTGGAAACACCATATATTTT
NA	TRBV10-2	TRBJ1-2	TRBD1	CASSGTGDYGYTF	TGCGCCAGCAGTGGGACAGGGGACTATGGCTACACCTTC
few	TRBV6-1	TRBJ2-1	NA	CASRLGGWVYNEQFF	TGTGCCAGCCGCTTGGGCGGGTGGGTCTACAATGAGCAGTTCTTC
NA	TRBV9	TRBJ2-7	TRBD1	CASTPGQAYDEQYF	TGTGCCAGCACCCCGGGACAGGCATATGACGAGCAGTACTTC
NA	TRBV28	TRBJ2-7	TRBD1	CASTGQGAPAYEQYF	TGTGCCAGCACAGGACAGGGGGCCCCCGCCTACGAGCAGTACTTC
NA	TRBV6-1	TRBJ2-3	NA	CASSLGAPSTDTQYF	TGTGCCAGCAGCCTCGGAGCTCCTAGCACAGATACGCAGTATTTT
few	TRBV2	TRBJ2-5	NA	CASSEEWVQETQYF	TGTGCCAGCAGTGAGGAGTGGGTTCAAGAGACCCAGTACTTC
few	TRBV10-3	TRBJ2-7	TRBD1	CAISPGQSYEQYF	TGTGCCATCAGTCCGGGACAGAGTTACGAGCAGTACTTC
NA	TRBV11-2	TRBJ2-2	TRBD1	CASSPGTGYTGELFF	TGTGCCAGCAGCCCCGGGACAGGATACACCGGGGAGCTGTTTTTT
NA	TRBV27	TRBJ2-1	TRBD2	CASSLTSGGEQFF	TGTGCCAGCAGTTTAACTAGCGGGGGGGAGCAGTTCTTC
few	TRBV4-1	TRBJ2-1	NA	CASSHPPVGHTNGNEQFF	TGCGCCAGCAGCCATCCGCCCGTGGGACACACTAATGGCAATGAGCAGTTCTTC
NA	TRBV6-6	TRBJ2-1	NA	CATKLDRHGEQFF	TGTGCCACTAAACTAGACCGCCACGGTGAGCAGTTCTTC
few	TRBV6-6	TRBJ1-2	NA	CASNTGTFEGYTF	TGTGCCAGTAATACGGGGACATTTGAAGGCTACACCTTC
few	TRBV7-9	TRBJ2-2	TRBD1	CASSLGLWTGRTGELFF	TGTGCCAGCAGCTTAGGACTCTGGACAGGTCGGACCGGGGAGCTGTTTTTT
few	TRBV2	TRBJ1-1	NA	CASSEGLAPGEAFF	TGTGCCAGCAGTGAAGGGTTAGCTCCGGGTGAAGCTTTCTTT
few	TRBV6-6	TRBJ1-5	NA	CASSYGGSNQPQHF	TGTGCCAGCAGTTACGGCGGTAGCAATCAGCCCCAGCATTTT
few	TRBV9	TRBJ2-7	NA	CASSVGPGVMYEQYF	TGTGCCAGCAGCGTAGGTCCAGGGGTAATGTACGAGCAGTACTTC
few	TRBV5-6	TRBJ2-5	TRBD1	CASSSRDRGSREQYF	TGTGCCAGCAGCTCCCGGGACAGGGGGTCTCGGGAGCAGTACTTC
NA	TRBV2	TRBJ2-2	TRBD1	CASRKGQANTGELFF	TGTGCCAGCAGAAAAGGACAGGCGAACACCGGGGAGCTGTTTTTT
NA	TRBV6-1	TRBJ2-7	NA	CASSEVTGRSEQYF	TGTGCCAGCAGTGAAGTTACGGGGAGGAGTGAGCAGTACTTC